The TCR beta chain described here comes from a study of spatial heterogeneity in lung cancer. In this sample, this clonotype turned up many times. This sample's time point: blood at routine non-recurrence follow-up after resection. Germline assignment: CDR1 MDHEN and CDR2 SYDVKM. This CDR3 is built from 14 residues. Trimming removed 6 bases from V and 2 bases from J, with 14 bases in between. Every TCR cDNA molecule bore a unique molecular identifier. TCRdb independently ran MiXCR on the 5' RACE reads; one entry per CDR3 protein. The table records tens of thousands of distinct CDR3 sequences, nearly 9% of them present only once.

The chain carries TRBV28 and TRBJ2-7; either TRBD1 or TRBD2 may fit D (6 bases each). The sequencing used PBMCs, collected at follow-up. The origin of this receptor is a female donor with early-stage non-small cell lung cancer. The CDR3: CASRTVGGTYEQYF. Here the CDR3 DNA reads TGTGCCAGCAGGACCGTAGGGGGGACCTACGAGCAGTACTTC.